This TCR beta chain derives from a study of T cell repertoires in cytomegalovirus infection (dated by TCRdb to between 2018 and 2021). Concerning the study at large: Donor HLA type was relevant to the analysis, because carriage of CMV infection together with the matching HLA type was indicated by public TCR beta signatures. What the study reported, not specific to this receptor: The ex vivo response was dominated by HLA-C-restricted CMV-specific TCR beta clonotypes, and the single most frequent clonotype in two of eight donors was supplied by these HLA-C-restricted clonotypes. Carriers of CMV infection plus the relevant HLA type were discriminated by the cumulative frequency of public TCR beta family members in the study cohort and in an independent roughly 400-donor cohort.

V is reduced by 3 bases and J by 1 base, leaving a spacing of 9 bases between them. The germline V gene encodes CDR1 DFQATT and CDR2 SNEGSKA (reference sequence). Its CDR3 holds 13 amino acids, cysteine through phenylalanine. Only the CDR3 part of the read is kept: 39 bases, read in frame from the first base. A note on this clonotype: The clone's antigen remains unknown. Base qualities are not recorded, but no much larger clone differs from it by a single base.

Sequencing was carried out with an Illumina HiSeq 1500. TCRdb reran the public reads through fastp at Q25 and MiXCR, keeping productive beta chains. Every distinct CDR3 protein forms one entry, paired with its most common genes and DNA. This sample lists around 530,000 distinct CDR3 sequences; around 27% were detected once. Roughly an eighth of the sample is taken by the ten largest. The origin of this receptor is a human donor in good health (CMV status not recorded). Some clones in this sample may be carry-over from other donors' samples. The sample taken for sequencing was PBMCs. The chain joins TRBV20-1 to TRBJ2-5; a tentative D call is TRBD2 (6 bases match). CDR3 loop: CSASRDFQETQYF. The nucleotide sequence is TGCAGTGCTAGCCGGGACTTCCAAGAGACCCAGTACTTC.